A selection of T cell receptor beta chains follows, all from one sample in a study of blood T cell repertoires in COVID-19. Method: immunoSEQ multiplex PCR; TCRdb's copy keeps in-frame clones and lacks some. The table lists approximately 200,000 clones, roughly 94% of them singletons. The sample consisted of peripheral blood. The receptors were sampled from a man younger than 45 with COVID-19, enrolled during active disease. Each CDR3 is given with its conserved first and last residue. A D gene is named only where the DNA matches it firmly. Clone size is shown for a subset of rows, as once, few, many or a class of expanded clone.

>TRBJ1-3|few|TRBV7-2|.
CASSPSGGRGDTIYF
TGTGCCAGCAGCCCCTCGGGTGGCAGGGGCGACACCATATATTTT
>TRBJ2-5|once|TRBV3-1/TRBV3-2|TRBD1
CASSQGRGRQETQYF
TGTGCCAGCAGCCAAGGAAGGGGGCGGCAAGAGACCCAGTACTTC
>TRBJ1-1|.|TRBV5-1|TRBD1
CASSLVGAGTGGMNTEAFF
TGCGCCAGCAGCTTGGTGGGAGCGGGGACAGGGGGGATGAACACTGAAGCTTTCTTT
>TRBJ1-3|.|TRBV11-2|.
CASSPTRLSRGNTIYF
TGTGCCAGCAGCCCAACACGACTCTCGAGGGGAAACACCATATATTTT
>TRBJ1-2|.|TRBV5-1|TRBD1
CASSDQGALDGYTF
TGCGCCAGCAGCGATCAGGGGGCTCTAGATGGCTACACCTTC
>TRBJ2-6|.|TRBV18|.
CASSPPRGGSGANVLTF
TGTGCCAGCTCACCCCCCAGGGGAGGGTCTGGGGCCAACGTCCTGACTTTC
>TRBJ1-2|.|TRBV11-2|TRBD1
CASSLGTGIGYTF
TGTGCCAGCAGCTTGGGGACAGGGATTGGCTACACCTTC
>TRBJ1-5|.|TRBV12-3/TRBV12-4|.
CASNLGNQPQHF
TGTGCCAGCAACCTAGGTAATCAGCCCCAGCATTTT
>TRBJ2-1|.|TRBV5-6|.
CASSLGTGSPYNEQFF
TGTGCCAGCAGCTTGGGAACGGGATCCCCCTACAATGAGCAGTTCTTC
>TRBJ1-3|.|TRBV15|.
CATSRDRNGEYTIYF
TGTGCCACCAGCAGAGATCGGAACGGGGAGTACACCATATATTTT
>TRBJ2-7|.|TRBV5-1|TRBD2
CASSPTRTSGLYEQYF
TGCGCCAGCAGCCCGACAAGGACTAGCGGGCTTTACGAGCAGTACTTC
>TRBJ2-7|.|TRBV6-5|TRBD2
CASSSTRGGTYEQYF
TGTGCCAGCAGCTCTACCCGGGGGGGGACATACGAGCAGTACTTC
>TRBJ2-1|.|TRBV20-1|.
CSASGQYNEQFF
TGCAGTGCTAGTGGGCAGTACAATGAGCAGTTCTTC
>TRBJ2-7|once|TRBV19|.
CASSAGHYEQYF
TGTGCCAGTTCAGCGGGTCACTACGAGCAGTACTTC
>TRBJ2-5|once|TRBV9|.
CASSVVDSETQYF
TGTGCCAGCAGCGTAGTTGACTCAGAGACCCAGTACTTC
>TRBJ1-2|.|TRBV4-1|TRBD1
CASSHGQGGIYGYTF
TGCGCCAGCAGCCACGGACAGGGAGGCATCTATGGCTACACCTTC
>TRBJ1-5|.|TRBV2|TRBD1
CATGQGGNQPQHF
TGTGCCACGGGACAGGGGGGCAATCAGCCCCAGCATTTT
>TRBJ1-4|.|TRBV5-4|.
CASSLVLNGDEKLFF
TGTGCCAGCAGCTTGGTGCTCAACGGTGATGAAAAACTGTTTTTT
>TRBJ1-4|once|TRBV7-6|.
CASSFGPANEKLFF
TGTGCCAGCAGCTTTGGGCCGGCGAATGAAAAACTGTTTTTT
>TRBJ1-2|.|TRBV7-3|TRBD1
CASSLTGVGHGYTF
TGTGCCAGCAGCTTGACAGGGGTCGGGCATGGCTACACCTTC
>TRBJ1-5|.|TRBV6-5|TRBD1
CASSRETGGGQPQHF
TGTGCCAGCAGTAGGGAAACAGGGGGCGGTCAGCCCCAGCATTTT
>TRBJ1-4|.|TRBV18|.
CASSPSGHIREKLFF
TGTGCCAGCTCACCATCCGGACACATCCGCGAAAAACTGTTTTTT
>TRBJ2-1|.|TRBV3-1/TRBV3-2|.
CASSQGSGSSYNEQFF
TGTGCCAGCAGCCAAGGGTCCGGGAGCTCCTACAATGAGCAGTTCTTC
>TRBJ2-1|.|TRBV5-4|TRBD1
CASSLVTGRYYNEQFF
TGTGCCAGCAGCTTGGTGACAGGGCGATACTACAATGAGCAGTTCTTC
>TRBJ2-1|few|TRBV6-1|.
CASSEGAGHYNEQFF
TGTGCCAGCAGTGAAGGCGCGGGGCACTACAATGAGCAGTTCTTC
>TRBJ2-7|.|TRBV20-1|TRBD2
CSASVVGGSGGLPSSYEQYF
TGCAGTGCTAGTGTTGTCGGGGGTAGCGGGGGGCTCCCCAGCTCCTACGAGCAGTACTTC
>TRBJ2-7|.|TRBV12-5|.
CASGPEGGYEQYF
TGTGCTAGTGGTCCGGAGGGGGGGTACGAGCAGTACTTC
>TRBJ2-7|.|TRBV5-4|.
CASQMRGGRYEQYF
TGTGCCAGCCAAATGAGGGGGGGCCGCTACGAGCAGTACTTC
>TRBJ2-5|.|TRBV2|.
CASSELGGETQYF
TGTGCCAGCAGTGAACTGGGAGGTGAGACCCAGTACTTC
>TRBJ2-7|once|TRBV30|TRBD1
CAWSVLGAGGGYEQYF
TGTGCCTGGAGTGTACTAGGGGCAGGGGGCGGGTACGAGCAGTACTTC
>TRBJ1-1|.|TRBV28|.
CASSFTGPYEAFF
TGTGCCAGCAGCTTTACAGGGCCGTATGAAGCTTTCTTT
>TRBJ2-3|.|TRBV4-2|TRBD2
CASSQDVAGGSTDTQYF
TGTGCCAGCAGCCAGGATGTAGCGGGGGGGAGCACAGATACGCAGTATTTT
>TRBJ1-2|.|TRBV30|.
CAWSKGDYGYTF
TGTGCCTGGTCTAAGGGGGACTATGGCTACACCTTC
>TRBJ2-6|.|TRBV27|.
CASSPGSGANVLTF
TGTGCCAGCAGTCCAGGGTCTGGGGCCAACGTCCTGACTTTC
>TRBJ2-5|once|TRBV7-9|TRBD2
CASSFTSGGTVPETQYF
TGTGCCAGCAGCTTTACCAGCGGGGGGACCGTACCAGAGACCCAGTACTTC
>TRBJ2-1|.|TRBV6-5|.
CASIKGGATRGEQFF
TGTGCCAGCATAAAAGGGGGGGCCACTAGGGGTGAGCAGTTCTTC
>TRBJ1-6|.|TRBV4-1|TRBD1
CASSQEGQLLNSPLHF
TGCGCCAGCAGCCAAGAGGGACAGCTCCTTAATTCACCCCTCCACTTT
>TRBJ2-5|once|TRBV5-1|.
CASSLWQAQETQYF
TGCGCCAGCAGCTTGTGGCAGGCCCAAGAGACCCAGTACTTC
>TRBJ1-5|.|TRBV5-6|TRBD1
CASSQSLGQLIYSNQPQHF
TGTGCCAGCAGCCAGAGCTTGGGACAGTTGATCTATAGCAATCAGCCCCAGCATTTT
>TRBJ1-2|.|TRBV7-9|TRBD1
CASSQGSSYGYTF
TGTGCCAGTTCACAGGGGTCATCCTATGGCTACACCTTC